These 14 T cell receptor beta chains were sequenced from one sample in a study of shared clonotypes between healthy human individuals. The protocol was immunoSEQ multiplex PCR, while the TCRdb copy is restricted to in-frame clones and leaves out a portion. The sample gives 950,000 to 1,100,000 clones, approximately 70% of which show up once; approximately 1.5% is in the top ten. Sequencing was done on a sample of memory CD4+ T cells sorted from blood. This sample's subset: CD45RA-negative fraction. These receptors were collected from a man younger than 35 in good health.

This clone was found once. This chain links TRBV27 with TRBJ2-3, with D perhaps being TRBD1 or TRBD2 (5 bases each). The germline V gene has CDR1 MNHEY and CDR2 SMNVEV (reference sequence). Between the trimmed V and J ends, which lost 3 bases and 1 base, there was a span of 14 bases. CDR3 size: 16 residues. In DNA form, the CDR3 reads TGTGCCAGCAGTTTCTCCGGGGCGAAGGGCACAGATACGCAGTATTTT. This codes for CASSFSGAKGTDTQYF.

This chain connects TRBV7-2 to TRBJ2-7; 7 bases line up with TRBD2. The germline V gene encodes CDR1 SGHTA and CDR2 FQGNSA. This CDR3 has 15 residues. V shed 5 bases and J 1 base; nucleotides not matched to a gene: 8. For the CDR3, the DNA is TGTGCCAGCAGCCCCGGACTAGTCCTGTCCTACGAGCAGTACTTC. This encodes CASSPGLVLSYEQYF.

V usage is TRBV4-1 and J usage is TRBJ2-1; 9 positions agree with TRBD2. Per the germline V gene, CDR1 is MGHRA and CDR2 is YSYEKL. Trimming at V came to 3 bases and at J to 8 bases, leaving 17 bases not matched to a gene. The CDR3 consists of 18 residues. DNA of the CDR3: TGCGCCAGCAGCCAGACAGTCATAGCGGGAGTGTCAGTACATGAGCAGTTCTTC. This codes for CASSQTVIAGVSVHEQFF.

This CDR3 reads CASSLSGQLNEKLFF. CDR3 nucleotides: TGTGCCAGCAGTTTATCGGGCCAGCTGAATGAAAAACTGTTTTTT. V gene TRBV27 combines with J gene TRBJ1-4; D unclear. The CDR3 is 15 residues long. Germline lookup yields CDR1 MNHEY and CDR2 SMNVEV (reference sequence). Trimming took off 0 bases at V and 5 bases at J, with 10 bases between the two ends.

The chain uses TRBV5-1 and TRBJ1-2; 7 bases map to TRBD1. The CDR3 runs 12 residues. V shed 5 bases and J 8 bases; nucleotides not matched to a gene: 6. The germline V gene has CDR1 SGHRS and CDR2 YFSETQ. The CDR3 nucleotides are TGCGCCAGCAGGCAGGGGGGCGGAGGCTACACCTTC. Its protein is CASRQGGGGYTF.

The CDR3: CASSLTVPQGGGGELFF. Written as DNA, the CDR3 is TGTGCCAGCAGCTTAACGGTTCCGCAGGGAGGAGGCGGGGAGCTGTTTTTT. The chain joins TRBV11-1 to TRBJ2-2; tentatively, D is TRBD2 (6 bases). V gave up 2 bases and J gave up 7 bases, with 20 bases separating them. Germline CDR1 reads SGHAT; CDR2 reads FQDESV (reference sequence). CDR3 length: 17 residues.

About this clone: Given a much more abundant clone one base away, this may be a read error. The sample has other DNA sequences that encode this CDR3 too. J is TRBJ2-5 and V is TRBV28, with TRBD2 matching 13 bases. This CDR3 has 15 residues. Per germline, CDR1 MDHEN and CDR2 SYDVKM. V lost 2 bases to trimming and J lost 3 bases; unmatched junction nucleotides: 0. The CDR3 loop is CASSLTSGGEETQYF. The CDR3 DNA reads TGTGCCAGCAGTTTAACTAGCGGGGGGGAAGAGACCCAGTACTTC.

This sequence joins TRBV7-2 and TRBJ2-6; no firm D call. CDR3 length equals 13 residues. In germline, CDR1 is SGHTA, CDR2 FQGNSA. The V end lost 7 bases, the J end lost 4 bases, and 8 bases lay between the germline ends. CDR3 in amino acids: CASTLGGANVLTF. In DNA, the CDR3 is TGTGCCAGCACCCTCGGAGGGGCCAACGTCCTGACTTTC.

This clone was counted only a few times. This chain connects TRBV28 to TRBJ1-2; D not certain. The germline CDR1 and CDR2 sequences are MDHEN and SYDVKM. The germline V and J ends were trimmed by 6 bases and 3 bases, with 11 bases remaining between them. This CDR3 contains 13 residues. The CDR3 DNA sequence: TGTGCCAGCAGCCCGGCCGGGCACTATGGCTACACCTTC. Translation gives CASSPAGHYGYTF.

This rearrangement joins TRBV10-2 to TRBJ1-1; possibly TRBD1 for D (6 bases). CDR3 size: 13 residues. CDR1 and CDR2 from the germline V gene are WSHSY and SAAADI. Trimming removed 6 bases from V and 1 base from J, with 9 bases in between. CDR3 nucleotide sequence: TGCGCCAGCAGGACAGGACCGAACACTGAAGCTTTCTTT. It encodes CASRTGPNTEAFF.

This chain links TRBV18 with TRBJ1-2; D is unresolved. The CDR3 length is 11 residues. Germline V gives CDR1 KGHSH, CDR2 LQKENI. V lost 3 bases and J 6 bases, leaving 5 bases between the germline ends. Here the CDR3 DNA reads TGTGCCAGCTCACCGGATGATGGCTACACCTTC. Translation: CASSPDDGYTF.

As concerns this clone: Being one base from a much bigger clone, this may be a read error. Other DNA variants within this sample encode the same CDR3. The chain combines TRBV7-9 with TRBJ1-1, with D perhaps TRBD1 (5 bases). The V and J ends lost 5 bases and 0 bases respectively, with 7 bases between them. The germline CDR1 and CDR2 sequences are SEHNR and FQNEAQ (reference sequence). The CDR3 totals 13 residues. The CDR3 here is CASSLDMNTEAFF. The CDR3 nucleotides are TGTGCCAGCAGCCTGGACATGAACACTGAAGCTTTCTTT.

The CDR3 bases are TGTGCCAGCAGTGACCGGACAGGGGGACAGGAAAAACTGTTTTTT. The encoded protein is CASSDRTGGQEKLFF. The V call is TRBV6-1, the J call TRBJ1-4; 10 bases are shared with TRBD1. The germline V gene encodes CDR1 MNHNS and CDR2 SASEGT. With V trimmed by 3 bases and J by 8 bases, 6 bases remained unmatched. The CDR3 sequence is 15 residues long.

The genes are TRBV4-2 and TRBJ2-3; 7 bases map to TRBD2. The CDR3 consists of 18 residues. The germline gives CDR1 LGHNA, CDR2 YNFKEQ. The trim removed 2 bases at V and 4 bases at J, leaving 15 bases unmatched. The CDR3 coding sequence is TGTGCCAGCAGCCAATCCTCTACGAGGGAGGGCCGTGCAGATACGCAGTATTTT. It yields the protein CASSQSSTREGRADTQYF.